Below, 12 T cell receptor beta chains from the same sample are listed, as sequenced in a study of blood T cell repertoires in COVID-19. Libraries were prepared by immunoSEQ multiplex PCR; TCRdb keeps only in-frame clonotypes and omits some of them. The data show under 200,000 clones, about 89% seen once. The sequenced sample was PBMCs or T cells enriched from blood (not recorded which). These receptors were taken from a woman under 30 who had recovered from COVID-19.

CDR3 in amino acids: CASRSVVPLGSMGYGYTF. CDR3 nucleotide sequence: TGTGCCAGCAGGAGCGTAGTGCCACTTGGAAGCATGGGCTATGGCTACACCTTC. This chain links TRBV9 with TRBJ1-2; unclear D gene. The CDR3 has 18 residues. Germline CDR1 SGDLS, CDR2 YYNGEE. V lost 5 bases and J lost 4, with 27 bases in between.

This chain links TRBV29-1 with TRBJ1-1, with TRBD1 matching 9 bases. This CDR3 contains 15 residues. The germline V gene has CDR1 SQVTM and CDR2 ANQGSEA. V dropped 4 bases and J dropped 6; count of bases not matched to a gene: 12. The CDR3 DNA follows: TGCAGCGTTGCGGAGACAGGGGGGTATTGTCCTGAAGCTTTCTTT. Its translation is CSVAETGGYCPEAFF.

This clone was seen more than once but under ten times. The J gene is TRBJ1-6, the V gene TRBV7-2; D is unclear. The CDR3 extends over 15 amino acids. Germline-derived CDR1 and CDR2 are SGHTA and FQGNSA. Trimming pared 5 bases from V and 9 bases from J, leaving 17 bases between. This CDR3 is CASSPGGEYLSPLHF. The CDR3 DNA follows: TGTGCCAGCAGCCCGGGAGGCGAATATCTTTCACCCCTCCACTTT.

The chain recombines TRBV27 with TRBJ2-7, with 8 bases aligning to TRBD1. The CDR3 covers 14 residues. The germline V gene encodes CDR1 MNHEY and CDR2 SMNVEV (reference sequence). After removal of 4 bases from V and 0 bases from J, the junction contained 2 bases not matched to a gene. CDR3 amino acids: CASSYTGGSYEQYF. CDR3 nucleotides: TGTGCCAGCAGTTATACAGGGGGCTCCTACGAGCAGTACTTC.

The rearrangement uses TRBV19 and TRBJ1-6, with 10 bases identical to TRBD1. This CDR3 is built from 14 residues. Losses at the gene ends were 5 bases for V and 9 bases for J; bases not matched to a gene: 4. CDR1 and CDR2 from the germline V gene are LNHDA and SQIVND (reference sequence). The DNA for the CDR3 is TGTGCCAGTAGTCGACAGGGGGCTGCTTCACCCCTCCACTTT. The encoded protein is CASSRQGAASPLHF. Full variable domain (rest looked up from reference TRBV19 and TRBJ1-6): DGGITQSPKYLFRKEGQNVTLSCEQNLNHDAMYWYRQDPGQGLRLIYYSQIVNDFQKGDIAEGYSVSREKKESFPLTVTSAQKNPTAFYLCASSRQGAASPLHFGNGTRLTVT.

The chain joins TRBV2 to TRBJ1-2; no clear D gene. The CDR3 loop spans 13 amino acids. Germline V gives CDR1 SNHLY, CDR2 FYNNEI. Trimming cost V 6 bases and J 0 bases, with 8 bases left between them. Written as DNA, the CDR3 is TGTGCCAGCAGGCCACGAGCTAACTATGGCTACACCTTC. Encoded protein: CASRPRANYGYTF.

This CDR3 is CASKIERSGNTIYF. The CDR3 coding sequence is TGTGCCAGCAAAATCGAGCGCTCTGGAAACACCATATATTTT. The chain has TRBV6-5 and TRBJ1-3; D remains ambiguous. The V end lost 7 bases, the J end lost 0 bases, and 10 bases lay between the germline ends. This CDR3 region has 14 residues. Per the germline V gene, CDR1 is MNHEY and CDR2 is SVGAGI.

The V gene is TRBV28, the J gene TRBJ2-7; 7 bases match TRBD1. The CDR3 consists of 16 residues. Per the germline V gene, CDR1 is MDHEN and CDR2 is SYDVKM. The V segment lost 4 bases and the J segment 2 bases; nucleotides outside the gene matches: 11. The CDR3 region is CASSSPSGTATYEQYF. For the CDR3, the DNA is TGTGCCAGCAGTTCTCCTTCCGGGACAGCTACCTACGAGCAGTACTTC.

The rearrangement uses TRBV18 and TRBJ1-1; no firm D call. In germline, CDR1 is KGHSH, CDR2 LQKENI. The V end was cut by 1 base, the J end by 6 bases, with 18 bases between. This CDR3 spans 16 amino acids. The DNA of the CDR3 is TGTGCCAGCTCACCACAATTTAGAGGGAGTCGGGCTGAAGCTTTCTTT. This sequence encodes CASSPQFRGSRAEAFF.

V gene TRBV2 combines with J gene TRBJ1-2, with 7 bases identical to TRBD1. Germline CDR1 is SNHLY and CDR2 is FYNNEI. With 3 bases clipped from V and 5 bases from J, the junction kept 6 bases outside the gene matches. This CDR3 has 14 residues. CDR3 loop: CASSDRQGGYGYTF. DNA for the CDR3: TGTGCCAGCAGTGATCGGCAGGGGGGTTATGGCTACACCTTC.

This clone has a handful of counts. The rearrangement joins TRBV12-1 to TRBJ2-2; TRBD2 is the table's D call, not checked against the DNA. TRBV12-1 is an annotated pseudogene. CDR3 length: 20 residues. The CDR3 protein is CASSFTPGDIGGVNTGELFF. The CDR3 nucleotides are TGTGCCAGCAGCTTCACCCCCGGGGATATCGGCGGTGTAAACACCGGGGAGCTGTTTTTT.

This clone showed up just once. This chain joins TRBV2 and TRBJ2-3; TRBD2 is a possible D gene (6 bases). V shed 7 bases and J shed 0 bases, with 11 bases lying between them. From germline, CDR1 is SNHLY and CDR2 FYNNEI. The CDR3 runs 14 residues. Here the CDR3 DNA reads TGTGCCAGCAATGGGGCGGGGAGCACAGATACGCAGTATTTT. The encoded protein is CASNGAGSTDTQYF.